This passage covers 30 T cell receptor beta chains from one sample sequenced in a study of T cell repertoires in cytomegalovirus infection. For these receptors, no antigen is known. TCRdb fed the reads into MiXCR, producing one record per CDR3 protein. The sample includes more than 250,000 distinct CDR3 sequences, around 25% of them seen just once. The material was cultured PBMCs, obtained from culture after CMV antigen stimulation. These receptors were obtained from a human donor in good health (CMV status not recorded). Some clones in this sample may be carry-over from other donors' samples.

This clonotype was seen a handful of times. This chain connects TRBV20-1 to TRBJ2-3, with 14 bases fitting TRBD2. CDR3 length: 15 amino acids. From germline, CDR1 is DFQATT and CDR2 SNEGSKA (reference sequence). Losses at the gene ends were 1 base for V and 6 bases for J; bases not matched to a gene: 3. The CDR3 nucleotides read TGCAGTGCTAGAGCCCGACTAGCGGGGGGGGATACGCAGTATTTT. Translating gives CSARARLAGGDTQYF.

The chain recombines TRBV5-6 with TRBJ2-7, with TRBD1 matching over 7 bases. Germline loops: CDR1 SGHDT, CDR2 YYEEEE. The CDR3 spans 15 residues. Trimming removed 3 bases from V and 1 base from J; junction bases left unmatched: 7. DNA for the CDR3: TGTGCCAGCAGCTCAACAGGGGTGGAGTCCTACGAGCAGTACTTC. Translation: CASSSTGVESYEQYF.

This clonotype was picked up a small number of times. The genes are TRBV20-1 and TRBJ1-4; weak D call: TRBD1 (5 bases). V was trimmed by 6 bases and J by 0 bases, leaving 14 bases between them. Germline V gene data show CDR1 as DFQATT and CDR2 as SNEGSKA (reference sequence). This CDR3 region has 15 residues. CDR3 DNA: TGCAGTGCGCGAGCCGCAGGGACAACTAATGAAAAACTGTTTTTT. Its protein is CSARAAGTTNEKLFF.

This chain links TRBV6-2 or TRBV6-3 with TRBJ1-1; TRBD1 is a possible D gene (6 bases). The CDR3 spans 16 residues. V shed 6 bases and J shed 1 base, with 18 bases lying between them. Germline CDR1 MNHEY, CDR2 SVGEGT. The CDR3 DNA reads as TGTGCCAGCAGGGGCGGGGGCCGGGGGGAGAACACTGAAGCTTTCTTT. This codes for CASRGGGRGENTEAFF.

The rearrangement uses TRBV23-1 and TRBJ2-5, with TRBD2 identical over 9 bases. TRBV23-1 is assigned to the ORF class and has an uncertain function. The CDR3 covers 19 residues. The V gene end was trimmed by 6 bases and the J gene end by 5 bases; junction bases not matched to a gene: 22. CDR3 region: CASSPRRLAGGPKLETQYF. The CDR3 DNA follows: TGCGCCAGCAGCCCACGAAGGCTGGCGGGAGGGCCGAAGTTGGAGACCCAGTACTTC.

This clonotype has a count of ten or more. The chain couples TRBV11-2 to TRBJ2-3; 9 bases map to TRBD2. There are 14 residues in the CDR3. The V and J ends lost 0 bases and 12 bases, in that order; junction bases with no gene match: 7. The germline V gene has CDR1 SGHAT and CDR2 FQNNGV. The CDR3: CASSLDPGTSIQYF. The CDR3 bases are TGTGCCAGCAGCTTAGATCCGGGGACTAGCATCCAGTATTTT.

This clonotype was seen repeatedly, ten times or more. The chain carries TRBV7-2 and TRBJ1-2, with 8 bases matching TRBD1. In germline, CDR1 is SGHTA, CDR2 FQGNSA. There are 14 residues in the CDR3. V gave up 5 bases and J gave up 8 bases; unmatched junction bases: 10. For the CDR3, the DNA is TGTGCCAGCAGCCCAGCCGACAGGGGAGGCGGCTACACCTTC. Residues: CASSPADRGGGYTF. Full variable domain (outside the CDR3, taken from reference TRBV7-2 and TRBJ1-2): GAGVSQSPSNKVTEKGKDVELRCDPISGHTALYWYRQSLGQGLEFLIYFQGNSAPDKSGLPSDRFSAERTGGSVSTLTIQRTQQEDSAVYLCASSPADRGGGYTFGSGTRLTVV.

J is TRBJ2-1 and V is TRBV13; the match to TRBD2 covers 10 bases. Trimming cost V 0 bases and J 6 bases; bases outside gene matches: 14. The germline CDR1 and CDR2 sequences are PRHDT and FYEKMQ (reference sequence). The CDR3 runs 19 residues. CDR3 region: CASSLGLSTSGNRGNEQFF. For the CDR3, the DNA is TGTGCCAGCAGCTTAGGCCTTAGTACTAGCGGGAATCGAGGCAATGAGCAGTTCTTC.

Notes on this clonotype: A junction boundary mismatches the germline segment, possibly from a read error. The genes are TRBV24-1 and TRBJ2-1; 7 bases match TRBD2. CDR1 and CDR2 from the germline V gene are KGHDR and SFDVKD. The CDR3 covers 15 residues. CDR3 coding DNA: TGTGCCACCAGTGATGGGGGGGACGCGTACAATGGGCAGTTCTTC. Amino acids: CATSDGGDAYNGQFF.

Only a few counts were recorded for this clonotype. This sequence joins TRBV7-2 and TRBJ1-1; D is unresolved. The CDR3 has 16 amino acids. Per germline, CDR1 SGHTA and CDR2 FQGNSA. Trimming took off 1 base at V and 0 bases at J, with 12 bases between the two ends. The CDR3 DNA reads TGTGCCAGCAGCTTAGGCCAGCCCGGTTTGAACACTGAAGCTTTCTTT. Protein: CASSLGQPGLNTEAFF.

This clonotype has just a few counts. J is TRBJ2-1 and V is TRBV3-1; possible D gene TRBD2, 5 bases. The germline CDR1 and CDR2 sequences are LGHDT and YNNKEL (reference sequence). This CDR3 comprises 15 residues. The V gene lost 1 base and the J gene lost 9 bases, with 16 bases spanning the gap. CDR3: CASSQGAHYSAEQFF. CDR3 DNA: TGTGCCAGCAGCCAAGGAGCCCACTATAGCGCTGAGCAGTTCTTC.

This clonotype came up a few times. V gene TRBV7-3 combines with J gene TRBJ2-1, with D possibly being TRBD2 (6 bases). Trimming left V 3 bases short and J 2 bases short, with 11 bases between. This CDR3 spans 15 amino acids. Per the germline V gene, CDR1 is SGHTA and CDR2 is FQGTGA. CDR3 residues: CASSFDSGTYNEQFF. Here the CDR3 DNA reads TGTGCCAGCAGCTTCGATAGCGGTACCTACAATGAGCAGTTCTTC.

This clonotype was seen a handful of times. The gene calls are TRBV7-2 and TRBJ2-1, with TRBD2 as a possible D gene (5 bases). Germline CDR1 is SGHTA and CDR2 is FQGNSA. This CDR3 is built from 15 residues. V lost 1 base to trimming and J lost 8 bases, with 15 bases between them. CDR3 nucleotide sequence: TGTGCCAGCAGCTTAGGCCCGGGATCCCCCGATGAGCAGTTCTTC. Protein: CASSLGPGSPDEQFF.

This clonotype occurred a few times. V is TRBV20-1 and J is TRBJ2-1; D may be TRBD2 (6 bases). In germline, CDR1 is DFQATT, CDR2 SNEGSKA (reference sequence). The germline V and J ends were trimmed by 3 bases and 4 bases, with 10 bases remaining between them. The CDR3 is 13 amino acids. CDR3 sequence: CSARISGYNEQFF. The CDR3 DNA reads TGCAGTGCTAGGATCAGCGGGTACAATGAGCAGTTCTTC.

This clonotype was seen a handful of times. The chain links TRBV7-9 to TRBJ1-4; unclear D gene. Trimming took off 2 bases at V and 5 bases at J, with 12 bases between the two ends. The CDR3 covers 15 residues. Germline CDR1 SEHNR, CDR2 FQNEAQ (reference sequence). The chain's CDR3 is CASSLFGRSNEKLFF. CDR3 bases: TGTGCCAGCAGCTTATTTGGCAGGAGCAATGAAAAACTGTTTTTT.

This clonotype has a handful of counts. This chain uses TRBV4-1 with TRBJ2-2, with D perhaps given as TRBD1 or TRBD2 (6 bases each). The CDR3 loop spans 17 amino acids. From germline, CDR1 is MGHRA and CDR2 YSYEKL. V gave up 2 bases and J gave up 6 bases, with 19 bases separating them. The DNA for the CDR3 is TGCGCCAGCAGCCAACAAGGCCCGTTCGGGGGCGCCGGGGAGCTGTTTTTT. Encoded protein: CASSQQGPFGGAGELFF.

This rearrangement joins TRBV2 to TRBJ2-1; 7 bases align to TRBD2. The CDR3 is made up of 12 amino acids. V gave up 8 bases and J gave up 6 bases; unmatched junction bases: 4. Per germline, CDR1 SNHLY and CDR2 FYNNEI. CDR3 residues: CASPGGANEQFF. The CDR3 nucleotides read TGTGCCAGCCCGGGGGGAGCCAATGAGCAGTTCTTC.

This clonotype was seen repeatedly, ten times or more. This chain joins TRBV4-1 and TRBJ2-7; D not resolved. Germline V CDR1 and CDR2: MGHRA, YSYEKL. The germline V and J ends were trimmed by 3 bases and 3 bases, with 15 bases remaining between them. The CDR3 runs 15 residues. The CDR3, as DNA: TGCGCCAGCAGCCATACAGCTAATTACATCTACGAGCAGTACTTC. Amino acid sequence: CASSHTANYIYEQYF.

The chain carries TRBV20-1 and TRBJ2-5; D might be TRBD1 (6 bases). Germline V gene sequence: CDR1 DFQATT, CDR2 SNEGSKA (reference sequence). V shed 1 base and J shed 5 bases, with 14 bases lying between them. The CDR3 has 14 amino acids. This CDR3 is CSARVYRVTETQYF. Written as DNA, the CDR3 is TGCAGTGCTAGAGTTTACAGGGTGACGGAGACCCAGTACTTC.

This chain connects TRBV19 to TRBJ1-5; D possibly corresponds to TRBD1 (5 bases). CDR3 size: 12 residues. Germline V gene sequence: CDR1 LNHDA, CDR2 SQIVND (reference sequence). With 7 bases removed from V and 6 bases from J, the gap between germline ends came to 10 bases. The CDR3 DNA reads TGTGCCAGTACCCAGGGAGGTCAGCCCCAGCATTTT. This gives the protein CASTQGGQPQHF.

V and J are TRBV27 and TRBJ2-6; D call uncertain. The CDR3 totals 14 residues. With 6 bases removed from V and 2 bases from J, the gap between germline ends came to 8 bases. Germline V gives CDR1 MNHEY, CDR2 SMNVEV (reference sequence). The CDR3 bases are TGTGCCAGCAGCTACGACCCTGGGGCCAACGTCCTGACTTTC. Protein: CASSYDPGANVLTF.

The chain joins TRBV27 to TRBJ2-7, with 8 positions matching TRBD1. The ends lost 3 bases at V and 3 bases at J; junction bases unmatched: 7. This CDR3 comprises 15 residues. Germline loops: CDR1 MNHEY, CDR2 SMNVEV (reference sequence). The DNA for the CDR3 is TGTGCCAGCAGTTTTAGGACAGGGTTATACTACGAGCAGTACTTC. Its protein product is CASSFRTGLYYEQYF.

In this sample, this clonotype turned up a few times. The V and J genes are TRBV28 and TRBJ2-4; 10 positions match TRBD2. This CDR3 region has 15 residues. The germline CDR1 and CDR2 sequences are MDHEN and SYDVKM. J lost 7 bases, V lost 5 bases, and 8 bases had no gene match. CDR3: CASSTSGAGRNIQYF. The CDR3 nucleotides are TGTGCCAGCAGTACTAGCGGGGCTGGAAGGAACATTCAGTACTTC. Full variable domain (rest looked up from reference TRBV28 and TRBJ2-4): DVKVTQSSRYLVKRTGEKVFLECVQDMDHENMFWYRQDPGLGLRLIYFSYDVKMKEKGDIPEGYSVSREKKERFSLILESASTNQTSMYLCASSTSGAGRNIQYFGAGTRLSVL.

The chain couples TRBV7-9 to TRBJ2-5; D not resolved. Trimming pared 0 bases from V and 1 base from J, leaving 9 bases between. Germline CDR1 and CDR2: SEHNR and FQNEAQ (reference sequence). The CDR3 consists of 15 residues. The CDR3 spells CASSLALDTQETQYF. The CDR3 DNA follows: TGTGCCAGCAGCTTAGCGCTTGACACCCAAGAGACCCAGTACTTC.

The gene calls are TRBV24-1 and TRBJ2-2; D call uncertain. Germline V gene sequence: CDR1 KGHDR, CDR2 SFDVKD. Trimming stripped 0 bases from V and 6 bases from J, with 10 bases between. This CDR3 has 15 residues. CDR3 bases: TGTGCCACCAGTGATTTGATTGGGTTCCCCGGGGAGCTGTTTTTT. Protein: CATSDLIGFPGELFF.

This chain connects TRBV4-1 to TRBJ1-1, with D perhaps TRBD1 (5 bases). Trimming removed 4 bases from V and 5 bases from J, with 17 bases in between. CDR1 MGHRA and CDR2 YSYEKL come from the germline V gene. The CDR3 loop spans 15 amino acids. This CDR3 is CASSPRAGRRTEAFF. CDR3 nucleotides: TGCGCCAGCAGCCCACGGGCGGGGCGCCGAACTGAAGCTTTCTTT.

This clonotype was counted between two and nine times. The chain carries TRBV27 and TRBJ2-1, with D perhaps TRBD1 (6 bases). Per germline, CDR1 MNHEY and CDR2 SMNVEV (reference sequence). CDR3 size: 15 residues. V shed 6 bases and J shed 5 bases, with 17 bases lying between them. The CDR3 nucleotides are TGTGCCAGCAGACCGGTCCGGACAGCACACAATGAGCAGTTCTTC. Amino acid sequence: CASRPVRTAHNEQFF.

This clonotype was seen at least ten times. The J gene is TRBJ2-3, the V gene TRBV24-1; no clear D gene. Germline CDR1 reads KGHDR; CDR2 reads SFDVKD. Trimming left V 7 bases short and J 2 bases short, with 9 bases between. The CDR3 is made up of 13 amino acids. For the CDR3, the DNA is TGTGCCACCAGCCCAACTCACACAGATACGCAGTATTTT. Translating it yields CATSPTHTDTQYF.

This chain links TRBV6-2 or TRBV6-3 with TRBJ2-1, with TRBD2 matching over 7 bases. V was clipped by 7 bases and J by 1 base; unmatched bases: 10. The CDR3 spans 16 residues. The germline V gene encodes CDR1 MNHEY and CDR2 SVGEGT. The CDR3 loop is CASKLGRRESYNEQFF. The CDR3 region has the DNA TGTGCCAGCAAACTGGGAAGGCGGGAGTCCTACAATGAGCAGTTCTTC.

This clonotype was seen a handful of times. The V call is TRBV11-3, the J call TRBJ2-5; 7 bases map to TRBD2. V shed 5 bases and J 2 bases; nucleotides not matched to a gene: 14. Germline CDR1 reads SGHNT; CDR2 reads YENEEA. CDR3 length: 17 amino acids. CDR3 sequence: CASSPSRASGRQETQYF. The CDR3 coding sequence is TGTGCCAGCAGCCCATCGAGGGCTAGCGGTCGACAAGAGACCCAGTACTTC.